A selection of T cell receptor beta chains follows, all from one sample in a study of T-cell memory formation after mild COVID-19. One entry per CDR3 protein, called by TCRdb with MiXCR from the 5' RACE reads. The sample includes about 400,000 distinct CDR3 sequences, more than 20% of them seen just once. Sequenced: PBMCs or a T cell subset sorted from them (not recorded which). These receptor sequences come from an adult woman who had mild COVID-19 (a few samples of this study predate the infection). Cell type and time point are not known. CDR3s include the opening cysteine and the closing phenylalanine or tryptophan. A D gene is named only where the DNA matches it firmly. Rows give clone size only sometimes, using once, few, many, or a class for an expanded clone.

>TRBJ1-2|NA|TRBV27|TRBD1
TGTGCCAGCAGGGTTGACAGGGGGCTTGGTGGCTACACCTTC
CASRVDRGLGGYTF
>TRBJ1-2|few|TRBV7-9|NA
TGTGCCAGCAGCTTAGGGACAGTGGACGGCACCTTC
CASSLGTVDGTF
>TRBJ1-5|few|TRBV10-3|TRBD1
TGTGCCATCAGTGGGACAGGTCGCAATCAGCCCCAGCATTTT
CAISGTGRNQPQHF
>TRBJ2-7|NA|TRBV5-1|TRBD1
TGCGCCAGCAGCCCCCCGGACAGGGCCTCCTACGAGCAGTACTTC
CASSPPDRASYEQYF
>TRBJ2-1|NA|TRBV4-2|TRBD2
TGTGCCAGCAGCCAAGATCCACCACCGGGAGGCAATGAGCAGTTCTTC
CASSQDPPPGGNEQFF
>TRBJ1-5|NA|TRBV10-3|NA
TGTGCCATCAGTGAGTCGGACGGGGCAAATCAGCCCCAGCATTTT
CAISESDGANQPQHF
>TRBJ2-7|NA|TRBV5-1|TRBD2
TGCGCCAGCAGCTTGGGAGGCAGCGGGGGTGGCTACGAGCAGTACTTC
CASSLGGSGGGYEQYF
>TRBJ1-2|NA|TRBV20-1|TRBD1
TGCAGTGCTAGTCCCGCGGGACAGGGGGCGAGGGGCTACACCTTC
CSASPAGQGARGYTF
>TRBJ2-3|few|TRBV4-3|TRBD2
TGCGCCAGCAGCCAGCTACCTAGAACCGGGACTAGCGGGAGGGCCAGGTGGGATACGCAGTATTTT
CASSQLPRTGTSGRARWDTQYF
>TRBJ2-7|few|TRBV6-2/TRBV6-3|TRBD1
TGTGCCAGCAGTTCCCCCGGGACAGGGAACTACGAGCAGTACTTC
CASSSPGTGNYEQYF
>TRBJ2-7|many|TRBV20-1|NA
TGCAGTGCTAGCCTCCCGACTGGATCCTACGAGCAGTACTTC
CSASLPTGSYEQYF
>TRBJ2-7|NA|TRBV20-1|NA
TGCAGTGCTAGAGACGCCGGGACCGGAGGTTTCGAGCAGTACTTC
CSARDAGTGGFEQYF
>TRBJ1-5|NA|TRBV27|NA
TGTGCCAGCAGTTTCGTGGGGGGCACTCAGCCCCAGCATTTT
CASSFVGGTQPQHF
>TRBJ2-1|many|TRBV10-3|TRBD1
TGTGCCACGATAGACAGGGTAGGATCCTACAATGAGCAGTTCTTC
CATIDRVGSYNEQFF
>TRBJ2-2|NA|TRBV20-1|TRBD2
TGCAGTGCTAGCCCGGGACTAGCGGCTGCCGGGGAGCTGTTTTTT
CSASPGLAAAGELFF
>TRBJ1-2|NA|TRBV3-1|TRBD1
TGTGCCAGCAGCCAAGAAAGCAGGGGGCTGAGGGGCTACACCTTC
CASSQESRGLRGYTF
>TRBJ2-5|NA|TRBV12-3/TRBV12-4|TRBD1
TGTGCCAGCAGTCCGGGTGGGACAGGACAACATTGGGGGGAGACCCAGTACTTC
CASSPGGTGQHWGETQYF
>TRBJ2-1|few|TRBV28|TRBD1
TGTGCCAGCAGTTTAGCCGGGACAGGGTACAATGAGCAGTTCTTC
CASSLAGTGYNEQFF
>TRBJ2-7|NA|TRBV19|TRBD1
TGTGCCACCGGACCTCAAGGGGGCTACGCGCAGTACTTC
CATGPQGGYAQYF
>TRBJ2-7|NA|TRBV7-2|NA
TGTGCCAGCAGGACCCGGACAGAGCAGTACTTC
CASRTRTEQYF
>TRBJ2-1|NA|TRBV6-6|NA
TGTGCCAGCATGTGGGTAGAATACAATGAGCAGTTCTTC
CASMWVEYNEQFF
>TRBJ2-3|NA|TRBV4-1|NA
TGCGCCAGCAGCCAAGGCCCCGAGGATACGCAGTATTTT
CASSQGPEDTQYF
>TRBJ1-3|few|TRBV5-1|TRBD1
TGCGCCAGCAGCACCACTCAGGGGGCGGCTGGAAACACCATATATTTT
CASSTTQGAAGNTIYF
>TRBJ1-1|NA|TRBV7-9|TRBD1
TGTGCCAGCAGCTCCGGGACAGGGGAGACTGAAGCTTTCTTT
CASSSGTGETEAFF
>TRBJ1-1|many|TRBV11-2|TRBD1
TGTGCCAGCAGCTGGGAACAGGGGATGAACACTGAAGCTTTCTTT
CASSWEQGMNTEAFF
>TRBJ2-3|few|TRBV15|TRBD2
TGTGCCACCAGCCCGCGTCCCAGAGCGGGAGAGGCAGATACGCAGTATTTT
CATSPRPRAGEADTQYF
>TRBJ2-7|many|TRBV5-1|NA
TGCGCCAGCAGCTTGGGCCCTGACTCCTACGAGCAGTACTTC
CASSLGPDSYEQYF
>TRBJ1-1|few|TRBV20-1|NA
TGCAGTGCTTCCCTCCTGGGGGGCCGGGGTGAAGCTTTCTTT
CSASLLGGRGEAFF
>TRBJ2-7|few|TRBV7-9|NA
TGTGCCAGCAGCTTAGATGGAGTCTACGAGCAGTACTTC
CASSLDGVYEQYF
>TRBJ2-7|few|TRBV7-2|TRBD2
TGTGCCAGCAGCTTCATCTTCTCAAGGCGGGGGGTAGACTACGAGCAGTACTTC
CASSFIFSRRGVDYEQYF
>TRBJ1-1|NA|TRBV3-1|NA
TGTGCCAGCAGCTATGCCGGGGTTACTGAAGCTTTCTTT
CASSYAGVTEAFF
>TRBJ2-7|NA|TRBV27|NA
TGTGCCAGCAGTTTACGGGGTGATGGCTACGAGCAGTACTTC
CASSLRGDGYEQYF
>TRBJ1-2|few|TRBV2|TRBD1
TGTGCCAGCAGATTATTGGGACAGCTCACCGGGAAGGGCTACACCTTC
CASRLLGQLTGKGYTF
>TRBJ2-7|NA|TRBV2|NA
TGTGCCAGCAAGGCGGACGAGCAGTACTTC
CASKADEQYF
>TRBJ2-1|many|TRBV9|TRBD2
TGTGCCAGCAGCGTAGCGCCTAGCGGGCTACTCAAAGGAGAGCAGTTCTTC
CASSVAPSGLLKGEQFF
>TRBJ1-2|many|TRBV5-1|NA
TGCGCCAGCAGCCCCGGACAGCTACTTACTTCCTATGGCTACACCTTC
CASSPGQLLTSYGYTF
>TRBJ1-2|few|TRBV12-3/TRBV12-4|NA
TGTGCCAGCAGTTCTGGACGGTCCTCTTGCACCTTC
CASSSGRSSCTF
>TRBJ1-3|few|TRBV6-1|NA
TGTGCCAGCACGGGGACACTCTCTGGAAACACCATATATTTT
CASTGTLSGNTIYF
>TRBJ2-2|few|TRBV11-2|NA
TGTGCCAGCAGCTTACGAGGGTCGGGGAGGCCCACCGGGGAGCTGTTTTTT
CASSLRGSGRPTGELFF
>TRBJ1-6|NA|TRBV12-3/TRBV12-4|NA
TGTGCCAGCAGCTACAGGGTGGGTGAATCACCCCTCCACTTT
CASSYRVGESPLHF
>TRBJ1-1|once|TRBV6-1|NA
TGTGCCAGCAGTGAAAGGGGGGAGGTCGCTGAAGCTTTCTTT
CASSERGEVAEAFF
>TRBJ2-5|NA|TRBV5-1|NA
TGCGCCAGCAGCTTGAGTGAGGGGCGAGAGACCCAGTACTTC
CASSLSEGRETQYF
>TRBJ2-3|NA|TRBV6-2/TRBV6-3|NA
TGTGCCAGCAGTACCCCGGCGACAGATACGCAGTATTTT
CASSTPATDTQYF
>TRBJ2-3|NA|TRBV24-1|NA
TGTGCCACCAGTGACCCGTACGATACGCAGTATTTT
CATSDPYDTQYF
>TRBJ2-2|NA|TRBV9|TRBD2
TGTGCCAGCAGCGCCCTAGCGGGGGGGCACGGGGAGCTGTTTTTT
CASSALAGGHGELFF
>TRBJ2-3|once|TRBV2|TRBD1
TGTGCCAGCGGCGGACAGGGGGCCGCAGATATGCAGTATTTT
CASGGQGAADMQYF
>TRBJ2-3|NA|TRBV20-1|NA
TGCAGTGCTAGAGGACAGGATACGCAGTATTTT
CSARGQDTQYF
>TRBJ2-2|NA|TRBV5-6|TRBD1
TGTGCCAGCAGCTGGGACAGGGACGCCGGGGAGCTGTTTTTT
CASSWDRDAGELFF
>TRBJ2-1|few|TRBV20-1|NA
TGCAGTGCCCCCCGACAGGCCCAGTCCAATGAGCAGTTCTTC
CSAPRQAQSNEQFF
>TRBJ1-3|many|TRBV9|NA
TGTGCCAGCCGGGGGTCCGGAAACACCATATATTTT
CASRGSGNTIYF
>TRBJ1-5|NA|TRBV5-6|TRBD1
TGTGCCAGCAGCTTATCGGACAGGGACCATCAGCCCCAGCATTTT
CASSLSDRDHQPQHF
>TRBJ1-2|NA|TRBV5-1|TRBD1
TGCGCCAGCAGTTCCCACCCGGACAGGAGAAATGGCTACACCTTC
CASSSHPDRRNGYTF
>TRBJ1-1|few|TRBV5-1|NA
TGCGCCAGCAGCTTGGTCCTTTCGGGAGCTGAAGCTTTCTTT
CASSLVLSGAEAFF
>TRBJ2-7|few|TRBV6-5|TRBD1
TGTGCCAGCAGCAAGACAGGGTCCTACGAGCAGTACTTC
CASSKTGSYEQYF
>TRBJ2-7|NA|TRBV29-1|TRBD1
TGCAGCGTTGAAGAGGGGACAGGGAAGGGTTACGAGCAGTACTTC
CSVEEGTGKGYEQYF
>TRBJ2-7|many|TRBV4-1|NA
TGCGCCAGCAGCCAAGATGACCAAGGGAGCCCCTCCTACGAGCAGTACTTC
CASSQDDQGSPSYEQYF
>TRBJ2-1|NA|TRBV9|TRBD2
TGTGCCAGCAGCGACGCCGGGACTAGCGGCTACAATGAGCAGTTCTTC
CASSDAGTSGYNEQFF
>TRBJ2-2|NA|TRBV2|NA
TGTGCCAGCAGTGAACGCGGCACGCGGGGCTTCGGGGAGCTGTTTTTT
CASSERGTRGFGELFF
>TRBJ1-4|few|TRBV7-2|NA
TGTGCCAGCAGCCCGGGGTCCTCGAATGAAAAACTGTTTTTT
CASSPGSSNEKLFF